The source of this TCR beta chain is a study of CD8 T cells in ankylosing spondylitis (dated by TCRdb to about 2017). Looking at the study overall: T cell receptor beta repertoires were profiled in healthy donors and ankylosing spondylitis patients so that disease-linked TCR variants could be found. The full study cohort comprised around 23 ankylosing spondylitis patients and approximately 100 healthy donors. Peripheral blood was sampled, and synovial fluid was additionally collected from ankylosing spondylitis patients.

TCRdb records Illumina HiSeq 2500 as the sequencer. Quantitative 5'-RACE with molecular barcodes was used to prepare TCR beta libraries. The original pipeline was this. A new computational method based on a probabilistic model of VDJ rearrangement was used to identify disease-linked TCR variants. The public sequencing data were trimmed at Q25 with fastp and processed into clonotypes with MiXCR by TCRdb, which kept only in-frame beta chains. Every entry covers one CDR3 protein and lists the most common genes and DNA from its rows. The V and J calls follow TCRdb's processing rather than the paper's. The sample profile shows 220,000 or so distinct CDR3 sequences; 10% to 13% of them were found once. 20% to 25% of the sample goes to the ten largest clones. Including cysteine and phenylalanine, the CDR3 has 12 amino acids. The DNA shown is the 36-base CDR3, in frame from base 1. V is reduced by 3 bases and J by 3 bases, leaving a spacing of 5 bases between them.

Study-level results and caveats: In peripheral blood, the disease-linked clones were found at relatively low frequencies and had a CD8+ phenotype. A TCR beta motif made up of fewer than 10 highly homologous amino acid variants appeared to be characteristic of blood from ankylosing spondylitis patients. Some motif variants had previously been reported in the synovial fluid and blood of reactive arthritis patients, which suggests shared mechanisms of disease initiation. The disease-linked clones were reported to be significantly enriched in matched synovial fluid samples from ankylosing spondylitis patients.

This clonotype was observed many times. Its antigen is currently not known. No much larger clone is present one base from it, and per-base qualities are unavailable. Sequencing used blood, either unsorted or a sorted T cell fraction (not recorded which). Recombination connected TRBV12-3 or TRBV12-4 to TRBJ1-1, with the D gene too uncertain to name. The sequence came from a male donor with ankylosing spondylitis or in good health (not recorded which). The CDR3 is CASSFGDTEAFF. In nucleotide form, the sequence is TGTGCCAGCAGTTTCGGGGACACTGAAGCTTTCTTT.